This TCR beta chain comes out of a study of regulatory T cells in long-lasting Graves disease. CDR3 length equals 14 residues. V shed 4 bases and J 5 bases; nucleotides not matched to a gene: 8. Germline CDR1 SGHDT, CDR2 YYEEEE. Combining iRepertoire HTBI primers with Arm-PCR of CDR3 regions, the authors built TCR beta libraries. One entry per CDR3 protein, called by TCRdb with MiXCR from the multiplex PCR reads. The repertoire holds 550,000 to 700,000 distinct CDR3 sequences, with about 15% as singletons. Concerning this clonotype itself: Given a much more abundant clone one base away, this may be a read error.

Specified time point: newly diagnosed GD, antithyroid drugs for less than 3 months. The TCR library was made from RNA that had been extracted from PBMCs in TRIzol. This sample also appeared in a second study, on T cells in Graves' hyperthyroidism and ophthalmopathy. That report adds: Using the HTBI primer set, a first-round RT-PCR was run on the TCR CDR3.

This clonotype was sampled from a young man with Graves disease. The specimen comprised peripheral blood mononuclear cells (PBMCs), sampled at new diagnosis, from a patient treated with antithyroid drugs. The rearrangement uses TRBV5-6 and TRBJ1-2; 7 nucleotides line up with TRBD1. In nucleotides, the CDR3 is TGTGCCAGCAGCCCCGAACAGGGGACGTATGGCTACACCTTC. It encodes CASSPEQGTYGYTF.